A selection of T cell receptor beta chains follows, all from one sample in a study of blood T cell repertoires in COVID-19. Repertoires were generated with immunoSEQ multiplex PCR, while TCRdb's copy carries only in-frame clones and drops some. Of under 300,000 clones listed, about 88% were seen once; the top ten hold 3.6%. Source material: peripheral blood. The receptors come from a man aged 18-30 years with active or convalescent COVID-19. Both conserved end residues are part of each CDR3. D genes are given only for firm matches. The listing skips clone size in some rows; elsewhere it reads once, few, many or a size class.

size: -; D: -; V: TRBV28; J: TRBJ1-3; DNA: TGTGCCAGCAACCTGGGGGGGCATGGAAACACCATATATTTT; CDR3: CASNLGGHGNTIYF
size: -; D: -; V: TRBV7-6; J: TRBJ2-3; DNA: TGTGCCAGCAGCTTCGCGGGGAACGCAGATACGCAGTATTTT; CDR3: CASSFAGNADTQYF
size: -; D: -; V: TRBV7-9; J: TRBJ2-7; DNA: TGTGCCAGCAGCTTCCAGGGCCACGGTCCAACCTACGAGCAGTACTTC; CDR3: CASSFQGHGPTYEQYF
size: -; D: -; V: TRBV13; J: TRBJ1-1; DNA: TGTGCCAGCAGCCCCTTAAACACTGAAGCTTTCTTT; CDR3: CASSPLNTEAFF
size: once; D: TRBD2; V: TRBV3-1/TRBV3-2; J: TRBJ2-7; DNA: TGTGCCAGCAGCATTAGCGGGGTTTCCTACGAGCAGTACTTC; CDR3: CASSISGVSYEQYF
size: -; D: -; V: TRBV30; J: TRBJ1-6; DNA: TGTGCCTGGAATGAGGGATTAGATTCACCCCTCCACTTT; CDR3: CAWNEGLDSPLHF
size: once; D: -; V: TRBV28; J: TRBJ1-5; DNA: TGTGCCAGCAGTTCCCTTAAGGGGAAAACATTTCAGCCCCAGCATTTT; CDR3: CASSSLKGKTFQPQHF
size: -; D: -; V: TRBV7-5; J: TRBJ2-1; DNA: TGTGTCAGAGGGGACCGACAGGGGGGAGAAAATGAGCAGTTCTTC; CDR3: CVRGDRQGGENEQFF
size: -; D: TRBD2; V: TRBV2; J: TRBJ2-1; DNA: TGTGCCAGCTCCTTTTATAGCGGGAGGGACAATGAGCAGTTCTTC; CDR3: CASSFYSGRDNEQFF
size: -; D: TRBD2; V: TRBV4-3; J: TRBJ2-7; DNA: TGCGCCAGCAGCCAAATAGCGGGGCAGGCCTACGAGCAGTACTTC; CDR3: CASSQIAGQAYEQYF
size: -; D: TRBD2; V: TRBV5-1; J: TRBJ2-3; DNA: TGCGCCAGCAGCTCTAGCGGGGGGCCGAGGGATACGCAGTATTTT; CDR3: CASSSSGGPRDTQYF
size: -; D: TRBD1; V: TRBV7-9; J: TRBJ1-3; DNA: TGTGCCAGCAGCTTAAGGGACAGAAGCTCTGGAAACACCATATATTTT; CDR3: CASSLRDRSSGNTIYF
size: -; D: -; V: TRBV27; J: TRBJ2-1; DNA: TGTGCCAGCAGTTCCCTAATCCACGGGATTGAGCAGTTCTTC; CDR3: CASSSLIHGIEQFF
size: -; D: -; V: TRBV28; J: TRBJ1-6; DNA: TGTGCCAGCAGTCTCCTTCCGGGGTCACCCCTCCACTTT; CDR3: CASSLLPGSPLHF
size: few; D: -; V: TRBV29-1; J: TRBJ2-7; DNA: TGCAGCGTTGAGGCCAGGCGCCTTTCCTACGAGCAGTACTTC; CDR3: CSVEARRLSYEQYF
size: -; D: TRBD1; V: TRBV9; J: TRBJ1-1; DNA: TGTGCCAGCAGCGTCCCAGGGGGCACTGAAGCTTTCTTT; CDR3: CASSVPGGTEAFF
size: -; D: -; V: TRBV19; J: TRBJ2-7; DNA: TGTGCCAGTAGTATAAGGGACAACTACGAGCAGTACTTC; CDR3: CASSIRDNYEQYF
size: -; D: -; V: TRBV5-6; J: TRBJ1-2; DNA: TGTGCCAGCAGGGAGGGAGGAGGCTACACCTTC; CDR3: CASREGGGYTF
size: -; D: -; V: TRBV5-4; J: TRBJ2-2; DNA: TGTGCCAGCACCCCATCGACAGCTAATTCCGGGGAGCTGTTTTTT; CDR3: CASTPSTANSGELFF
size: -; D: -; V: TRBV3-1/TRBV3-2; J: TRBJ2-5; DNA: TGTGCCAGCAGCCAAGGTTGGGCGGAGACCCAGTACTTC; CDR3: CASSQGWAETQYF
size: -; D: TRBD2; V: TRBV4-3; J: TRBJ2-7; DNA: TGCGCCAGCAGCCACGGACTAGCGGGAGCCTACGAGCAGTACTTC; CDR3: CASSHGLAGAYEQYF
size: -; D: TRBD2; V: TRBV28; J: TRBJ2-4; DNA: TGTGCCAGCAGCTCGGGGGGGCCTTCCAAAAACATTCAGTACTTC; CDR3: CASSSGGPSKNIQYF
size: -; D: TRBD1; V: TRBV7-9; J: TRBJ2-7; DNA: TGTGCCAGCAGCCACGACAGGGAAGGTCTCTACGAGCAGTACTTC; CDR3: CASSHDREGLYEQYF
size: -; D: -; V: TRBV5-6; J: TRBJ2-2; DNA: TGTGCCAGCAGCCTTGGCCCGGGGATCACCGGGGAGCTGTTTTTT; CDR3: CASSLGPGITGELFF
size: -; D: TRBD1; V: TRBV6-6; J: TRBJ2-5; DNA: TGTGCCAGCATTCTACAGGGGGGCCAAGAGACCCAGTACTTC; CDR3: CASILQGGQETQYF
size: -; D: -; V: TRBV11-2; J: TRBJ2-1; DNA: TGTGCCAGCAGCTTAGGGGCCCACAGGCTCAACTACAATGAGCAGTTCTTC; CDR3: CASSLGAHRLNYNEQFF
size: -; D: TRBD1; V: TRBV2; J: TRBJ2-1; DNA: TGTGCCAGCAGTGTTCCGGACAGGGCTTCCGATGAGCAGTTCTTC; CDR3: CASSVPDRASDEQFF
size: -; D: TRBD1; V: TRBV6-2/TRBV6-3; J: TRBJ2-7; DNA: TGTGCCAGCAGTTCCCCCGGGACAGGCCCCTACGAGCAGTACTTC; CDR3: CASSSPGTGPYEQYF
size: once; D: -; V: TRBV24-1; J: TRBJ2-3; DNA: TGTGCCACCAGTGATTTGAGGGAGGACACAGATACGCAGTATTTT; CDR3: CATSDLREDTDTQYF
size: -; D: TRBD1; V: TRBV5-1; J: TRBJ1-1; DNA: TGCGCCAGCAGTCACACCGGGACAGGCTCTGAAGCTTTCTTT; CDR3: CASSHTGTGSEAFF
size: -; D: -; V: TRBV10-3; J: TRBJ2-7; DNA: TGTGCCATCAGCACAGGGCACAGGCGCTCCTACGAGCAGTACTTC; CDR3: CAISTGHRRSYEQYF
size: -; D: TRBD1; V: TRBV5-1; J: TRBJ1-1; DNA: TGCGCCAGCAGGGATGGGACAGCGAACACTGAAGCTTTCTTT; CDR3: CASRDGTANTEAFF
size: -; D: -; V: TRBV29-1; J: TRBJ2-1; DNA: TGCAGCGTTGATCTGAGGGCCCCCAATGAGCAGTTCTTC; CDR3: CSVDLRAPNEQFF